What follows are 2 T cell receptor beta chains derived from one specimen sequenced in a study of identical twins. MiXCR was run by TCRdb on the 5' RACE reads, yielding one entry per CDR3 protein. The repertoire holds under 1 million distinct CDR3 sequences, with more than 9% as singletons. The same sample was also studied in work on yellow fever vaccine responses in identical twins.

Specimen: PBMCs. Receptors were obtained from a woman under 30 in good health.

J is TRBJ2-1 and V is TRBV29-1, with 10 bases identical to TRBD2. The CDR3 length is 15 residues. With 7 bases clipped from V and 0 bases from J, the junction kept 6 bases outside the gene matches. Germline V gives CDR1 SQVTM, CDR2 ANQGSEA. The CDR3 bases are TGCAGCGGGTGGACTAGCGGATCCTCCTACAATGAGCAGTTCTTC. Translating gives CSGWTSGSSYNEQFF.

The chain carries TRBV7-9 and TRBJ1-1, with D maybe TRBD1 (5 bases). V lost 8 bases and J lost 3, with 16 bases in between. CDR1 is SEHNR and CDR2 is FQNEAQ in the germline V gene (reference sequence). CDR3 length: 14 residues. The CDR3 loop reads CASGAGRVDTEAFF. CDR3 bases: TGTGCCAGCGGCGCAGGGAGGGTCGACACTGAAGCTTTCTTT.